The 22 T cell receptor beta chains below all came from one sample that was sequenced in a study of shared clonotypes between healthy human individuals. Profiling relied on immunoSEQ multiplex PCR, and the TCRdb table lists in-frame clones only, not all of them. The data hold roughly 2.4 million clones, with approximately 94% observed a single time. Specimen: naive CD4+ T cells sorted from blood. Subset reported: CD45RA+ positively selected. The origin of the receptors is a man between 18 and 35 years old in good health.

The chain employs TRBV2 and TRBJ2-4, with TRBD1 identical over 10 bases. The CDR3 runs to 14 residues. V lost 7 bases to trimming and J lost 5 bases; unmatched junction nucleotides: 5. Per the germline V gene, CDR1 is SNHLY and CDR2 is FYNNEI. DNA for the CDR3: TGTGCCAGCAAAGCCGGGACAGGGGAAAACATTCAGTACTTC. Translated: CASKAGTGENIQYF.

The J gene is TRBJ2-1, the V gene TRBV7-6, with 11 nucleotides matching TRBD2. V gave up 5 bases and J gave up 4 bases; unmatched junction bases: 10. The CDR3 consists of 17 residues. CDR1 is SGHVS, CDR2 FNYEAQ, per germline. CDR3 amino acids: CASSRGTSGELYNEQFF. CDR3 bases: TGTGCCAGCAGCCGCGGGACTAGCGGAGAACTGTACAATGAGCAGTTCTTC.

Here the CDR3 reads CASSSGRQGNYEQYF. As DNA, the CDR3 is TGCGCCAGCAGCTCGGGTCGACAGGGTAATTACGAGCAGTACTTC. The chain employs TRBV5-1 and TRBJ2-7; 7 bases agree with TRBD1. The junction had 10 bases not matched to a gene; V was cut back by 3 bases and J by 4 bases. Germline CDR1 and CDR2: SGHRS and YFSETQ. This CDR3 is 15 amino acids long.

This sequence joins TRBV7-2 and TRBJ2-7; 8 bases agree with TRBD2. CDR1 is SGHTA and CDR2 is FQGNSA in the germline V gene. With 5 bases clipped from V and 3 bases from J, the junction kept 9 bases outside the gene matches. CDR3 length equals 15 residues. The DNA of the CDR3 is TGTGCCAGCAGCATAGGGACTAGTAGTTTCTACGAGCAGTACTTC. Translation: CASSIGTSSFYEQYF.

The rearrangement joins TRBV7-2 to TRBJ2-5; D is perhaps TRBD2 (6 bases). CDR1 SGHTA and CDR2 FQGNSA come from the germline V gene. This CDR3 contains 15 residues. Trimming pared 5 bases from V and 0 bases from J, leaving 13 bases between. As DNA, the CDR3 is TGTGCCAGCAGCCCAAGGGAGGTAAACCAAGAGACCCAGTACTTC. Translated: CASSPREVNQETQYF.

The rearrangement uses TRBV13 and TRBJ2-7; TRBD1 matches at 7 bases. CDR3 size: 15 residues. Germline values: CDR1 PRHDT, CDR2 FYEKMQ (reference sequence). After removal of 1 base from V and 0 bases from J, the junction contained 3 bases not matched to a gene. CDR3 in DNA: TGTGCCAGCAGCTTAGCAGGGACAGTCTCCTACGAGCAGTACTTC. It yields the protein CASSLAGTVSYEQYF.

The rearrangement joins TRBV15 to TRBJ1-4; no firm D call. This CDR3 has 15 residues. Germline loops: CDR1 LNHNV, CDR2 YYDKDF (reference sequence). The ends were cut back, 0 bases at V and 5 bases at J, with 10 bases in the middle. CDR3 DNA sequence: TGTGCCACCAGCAGAGATAAGGGCGTGAATGAAAAACTGTTTTTT. Amino acid sequence: CATSRDKGVNEKLFF.

The chain combines TRBV6-5 with TRBJ2-1; no reliable D call. Trimming shortened V by 0 bases and J by 14 bases, and 20 bases separated the two germline ends. Per germline, CDR1 MNHEY and CDR2 SVGAGI. The CDR3 length is 15 residues. The CDR3 nucleotides are TGTGCCAGCAGTTACTCGACCCCCATAGTGGCAGAGGAGTTCTTC. Its protein is CASSYSTPIVAEEFF.

The rearrangement joins TRBV27 to TRBJ2-7; the match to TRBD1 covers 9 bases. The V gene end was trimmed by 6 bases and the J gene end by 6 bases; junction bases not matched to a gene: 9. Germline V gives CDR1 MNHEY, CDR2 SMNVEV (reference sequence). The CDR3 length is 14 residues. The CDR3 region has the DNA TGTGCCAGCAGGCCCGGGGACAGGGCCCTCGAGCAGTACTTC. Residues: CASRPGDRALEQYF.

The rearrangement joins TRBV7-6 to TRBJ2-2; no reliable D call. Germline loops: CDR1 SGHVS, CDR2 FNYEAQ. Trimming cost V 5 bases and J 6 bases, with 16 bases left between them. The CDR3 consists of 15 residues. The CDR3 region is CASSPGRKKAGELFF. The CDR3 bases are TGTGCCAGCAGCCCGGGCCGAAAGAAAGCCGGGGAGCTGTTTTTT.

The chain uses TRBV2 and TRBJ1-2, with D maybe TRBD1 (6 bases). Trimming left V 9 bases short and J 0 bases short, with 11 bases between. The CDR3 has 13 residues. Germline CDR1 reads SNHLY; CDR2 reads FYNNEI. The CDR3 is CARADSSNYGYTF. CDR3 nucleotide sequence: TGTGCCAGAGCGGACAGCTCTAACTATGGCTACACCTTC.

This chain links TRBV6-1 with TRBJ2-5; D is possibly TRBD2 (6 bases). Looked up from germline, CDR1 is MNHNS and CDR2 is SASEGT. The CDR3 is 13 residues long. Trimming shortened V by 6 bases and J by 5 bases, and 13 bases separated the two germline ends. The CDR3 sequence is CASSLLGGETQYF. Here the CDR3 DNA reads TGTGCCAGCAGCCTCCTTGGGGGGGAGACCCAGTACTTC.

V usage is TRBV19 and J usage is TRBJ1-2; 7 bases match TRBD1. J lost 0 bases, V lost 5 bases, and 21 bases had no gene match. The CDR3 runs 20 residues. CDR1 and CDR2 (germline): LNHDA, SQIVND (reference sequence). The CDR3 DNA is TGTGCCAGTAGTCCTAAGGGCCCCGGGACAGAAGACAAATCTAACTATGGCTACACCTTC. It translates to CASSPKGPGTEDKSNYGYTF.

Turning to this clone: Other DNA sequences in the sample encode the same CDR3. The chain carries TRBV5-1 and TRBJ2-2; D call uncertain. Germline V gene data show CDR1 as SGHRS and CDR2 as YFSETQ. This CDR3 region has 11 residues. The V end was cut by 0 bases, the J end by 6 bases, with 0 bases between. The CDR3 DNA is TGCGCCAGCAGCTTGGCCGGGGAGCTGTTTTTT. It is translated as CASSLAGELFF.

This chain links TRBV5-1 with TRBJ2-7; a weak D match, TRBD1 (8 bases). This CDR3 region has 14 residues. Germline CDR1 reads SGHRS; CDR2 reads YFSETQ. V was cut by 5 bases and J by 4 bases, with 16 bases left in between. Written as DNA, the CDR3 is TGCGCCAGCAGGGAAACAGGGGGGGATTACGAGCAGTACTTC. Protein product: CASRETGGDYEQYF. Drawing the rest from reference TRBV5-1 and TRBJ2-7, the complete variable domain is KAGVTQTPRYLIKTRGQQVTLSCSPISGHRSVSWYQQTPGQGLQFLFEYFSETQRNKGNFPGRFSGRQFSNSRSEMNVSTLELGDSALYLCASRETGGDYEQYFGPGTRLTVT.

The CDR3 sequence is CASSGRKEHNSPLHF. CDR3 bases: TGTGCCAGCAGCGGCCGAAAGGAGCATAATTCACCCCTCCACTTT. The gene calls are TRBV5-4 and TRBJ1-6, with D hard to call. The V gene lost 4 bases and the J gene lost 5 bases, with 13 bases spanning the gap. This CDR3 contains 15 residues. Germline V CDR1 and CDR2: SGHNT, YYREEE (reference sequence).

This sequence joins TRBV5-3 and TRBJ2-3; possible D gene TRBD2, 6 bases. TRBV5-3 is an open reading frame, and its role is uncertain. Deletions cut 1 base from V and 4 bases from J, with 10 bases between. CDR3 length: 14 amino acids. The CDR3 loop reads CARSLSGGADTQYF. For the CDR3, the DNA is TGTGCCAGAAGCTTGAGTGGCGGGGCAGATACGCAGTATTTT.

CDR3 DNA sequence: TGTGCCAGCATATTGGGCGGGAGTGAGACCCAGTACTTC. This gives the protein CASILGGSETQYF. The gene calls are TRBV7-9 and TRBJ2-5, with TRBD2 matching 7 bases. This CDR3 is 13 amino acids long. V was pared by 7 bases and J by 5 bases, with 7 bases of the junction left unmatched. Germline values: CDR1 SEHNR, CDR2 FQNEAQ (reference sequence).

In DNA form, the CDR3 reads TGTGCCAGCAGTGACAGCCTGGGTAATTCACCCCTCCACTTT. Its translation is CASSDSLGNSPLHF. V is TRBV25-1 and J is TRBJ1-6; D unresolved. V lost 3 bases and J 6 bases, leaving 9 bases between the germline ends. Germline V gene lookup returns CDR1 MGHDK and CDR2 SYGVNS. The CDR3 is 14 amino acids.

V and J are TRBV7-9 and TRBJ2-1, with D perhaps matching TRBD2 (7 bases). The CDR3 has 14 residues. Germline assignment: CDR1 SEHNR and CDR2 FQNEAQ (reference sequence). Trimming shortened V by 0 bases and J by 7 bases, and 10 bases separated the two germline ends. The CDR3 bases are TGTGCCAGCAGCTTAGCTCGGGGGGCTAATGAGCAGTTCTTC. It codes for CASSLARGANEQFF.

The CDR3 DNA follows: TGTGCCAGCCCAAAGGGGGGTTATGGCCAAGAGACCCAGTACTTC. Translating gives CASPKGGYGQETQYF. The chain has TRBV2 and TRBJ2-5; D tentatively fits TRBD1 or TRBD2 (6 bases each). The CDR3 consists of 15 residues. Germline CDR1 reads SNHLY; CDR2 reads FYNNEI. The V and J ends lost 8 bases and 1 base respectively, with 17 bases between them.

A single count supports this clone. The chain links TRBV28 to TRBJ2-7; 7 nucleotides match TRBD1. V was pared by 5 bases and J by 2 bases, with 18 bases of the junction left unmatched. The CDR3 has 18 residues. Looked up from germline, CDR1 is MDHEN and CDR2 is SYDVKM. The CDR3, as DNA: TGTGCCAGCAGTCCGGTGGTTTATGGCAGGGGGACCCCCTACGAGCAGTACTTC. It yields the protein CASSPVVYGRGTPYEQYF. Variable domain in full (rest from reference TRBV28 and TRBJ2-7): DVKVTQSSRYLVKRTGEKVFLECVQDMDHENMFWYRQDPGLGLRLIYFSYDVKMKEKGDIPEGYSVSREKKERFSLILESASTNQTSMYLCASSPVVYGRGTPYEQYFGPGTRLTVT.